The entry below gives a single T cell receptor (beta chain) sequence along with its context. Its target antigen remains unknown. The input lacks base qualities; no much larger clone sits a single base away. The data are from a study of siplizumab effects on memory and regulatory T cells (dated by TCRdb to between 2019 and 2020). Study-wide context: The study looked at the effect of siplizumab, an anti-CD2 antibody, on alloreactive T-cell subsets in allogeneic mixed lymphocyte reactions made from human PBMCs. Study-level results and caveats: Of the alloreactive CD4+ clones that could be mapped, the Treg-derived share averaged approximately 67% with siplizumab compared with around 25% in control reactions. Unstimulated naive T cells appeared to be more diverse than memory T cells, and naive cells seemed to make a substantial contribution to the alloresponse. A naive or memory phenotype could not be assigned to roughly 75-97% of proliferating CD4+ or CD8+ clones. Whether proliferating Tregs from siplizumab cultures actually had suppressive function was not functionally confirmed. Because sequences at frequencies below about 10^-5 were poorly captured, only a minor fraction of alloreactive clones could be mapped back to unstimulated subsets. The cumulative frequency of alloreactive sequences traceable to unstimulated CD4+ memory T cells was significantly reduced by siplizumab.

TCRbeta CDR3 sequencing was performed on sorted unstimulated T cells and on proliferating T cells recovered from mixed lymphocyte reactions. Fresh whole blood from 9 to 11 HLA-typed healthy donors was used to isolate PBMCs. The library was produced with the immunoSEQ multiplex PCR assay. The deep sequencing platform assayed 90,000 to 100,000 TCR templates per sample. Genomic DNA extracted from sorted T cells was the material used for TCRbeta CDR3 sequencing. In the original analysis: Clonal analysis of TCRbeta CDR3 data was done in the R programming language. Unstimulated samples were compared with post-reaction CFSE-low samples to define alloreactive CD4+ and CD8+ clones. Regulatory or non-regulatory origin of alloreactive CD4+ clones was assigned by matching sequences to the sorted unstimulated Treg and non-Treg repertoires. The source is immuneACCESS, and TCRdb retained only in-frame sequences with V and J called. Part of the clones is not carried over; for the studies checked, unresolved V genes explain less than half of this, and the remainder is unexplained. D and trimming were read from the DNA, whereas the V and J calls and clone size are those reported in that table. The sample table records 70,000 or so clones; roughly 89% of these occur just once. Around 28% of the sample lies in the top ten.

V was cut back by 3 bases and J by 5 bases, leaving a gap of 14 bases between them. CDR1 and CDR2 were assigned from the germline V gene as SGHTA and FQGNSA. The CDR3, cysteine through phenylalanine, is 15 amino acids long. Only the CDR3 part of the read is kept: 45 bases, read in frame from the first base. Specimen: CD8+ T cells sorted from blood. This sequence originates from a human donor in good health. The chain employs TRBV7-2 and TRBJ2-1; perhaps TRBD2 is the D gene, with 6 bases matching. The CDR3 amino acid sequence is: CASSFYSGEHNEQFF. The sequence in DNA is TGTGCCAGCAGCTTCTATAGCGGAGAACACAATGAGCAGTTCTTC.